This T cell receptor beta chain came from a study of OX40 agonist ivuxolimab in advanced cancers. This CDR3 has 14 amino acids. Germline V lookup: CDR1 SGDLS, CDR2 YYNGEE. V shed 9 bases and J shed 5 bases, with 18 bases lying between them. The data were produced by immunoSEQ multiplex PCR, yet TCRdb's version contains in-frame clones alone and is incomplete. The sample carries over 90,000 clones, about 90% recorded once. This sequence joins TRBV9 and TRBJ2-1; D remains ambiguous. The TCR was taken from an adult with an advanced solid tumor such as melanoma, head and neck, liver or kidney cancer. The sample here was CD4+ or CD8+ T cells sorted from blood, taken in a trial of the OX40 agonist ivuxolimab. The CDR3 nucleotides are TGTGCCACCACCCCCGGCCCCCGCGACAATGAGCAGTTCTTC. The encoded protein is CATTPGPRDNEQFF.